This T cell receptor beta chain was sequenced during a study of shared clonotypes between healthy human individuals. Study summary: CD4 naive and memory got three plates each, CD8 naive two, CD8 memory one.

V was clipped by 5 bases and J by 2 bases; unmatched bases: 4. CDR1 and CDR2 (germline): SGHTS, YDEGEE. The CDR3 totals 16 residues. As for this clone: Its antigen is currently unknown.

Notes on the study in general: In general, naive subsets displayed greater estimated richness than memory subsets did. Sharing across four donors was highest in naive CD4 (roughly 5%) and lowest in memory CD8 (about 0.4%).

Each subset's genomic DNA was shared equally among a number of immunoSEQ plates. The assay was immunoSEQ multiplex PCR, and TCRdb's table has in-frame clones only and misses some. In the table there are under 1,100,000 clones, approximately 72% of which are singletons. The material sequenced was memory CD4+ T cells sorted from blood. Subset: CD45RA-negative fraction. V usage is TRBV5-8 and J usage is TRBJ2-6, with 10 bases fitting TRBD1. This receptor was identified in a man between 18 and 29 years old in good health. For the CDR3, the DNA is TGTGCCAGCAGTTCCGGGACAGGGGCTGGGGCCAACGTCCTGACTTTC. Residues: CASSSGTGAGANVLTF.